This T cell receptor beta chain was recovered during a study of chemoradiotherapy in HPV16-positive cancers (dated by TCRdb to 2021 to 2024). Study-wide context: Functional T-cell assays on cells from two HPV16-positive patients defined candidate HPV-specific T-cell clones and common TCR motifs. The study asked whether T-cell immunity to the HPV oncoproteins E6 and E7 changes during chemoradiotherapy and whether this immunity affects survival. The candidate HPV-specific TCRs and motifs were then tracked in TCR repertoires from about 90 patients with HPV-related cancers. Findings and caveats that apply to the study as a whole: The functional definition of HPV-specific T cells came from only two HPV16-positive patients, and the survival association was reported for HPV16-positive patients. In HPV16-positive patients, expansion of HPV-responsive T cells during chemoradiotherapy was found to be associated with improved recurrence-free survival. Expansion of candidate HPV-specific clones and E7-related TCR motifs was observed in the tumor microenvironment during treatment, whereas no such expansion was observed for non-HPV-specific T cells.

The CDR3 goes from the cysteine to the phenylalanine over 16 residues. The sequence is cut down to CDR3 DNA, 48 bases in frame from base 1. As encoded in the germline V gene, CDR1 is SNHLY while CDR2 is FYNNEI. V gives up 8 bases and J gives up 7 bases, and the segment between their germline ends measures 21 bases. The library came from the immunoSEQ multiplex PCR assay. TCRdb mirrors the immuneACCESS table, restricted to in-frame sequences. Some clones are absent from its copies; in checked studies, under half trace to an unresolved V gene, and the reason for the others is unknown. In this sample the table shows around 23,000 clones, 70% to 90% of which occur a single time. The leading ten clones occupy about 5% of the sample. Note on this clone: The clone's antigen remains unknown. No per-base quality is available; no much larger clone lies one base away.

Repertoires were sampled multiple times during chemoradiotherapy, which allowed clonal expansion in the tumor microenvironment to be followed. Rearrangement joined TRBV2 to TRBJ1-6; the D region possibly corresponds to TRBD1 (5 bases align). This material consisted of blood, taken from a patient who underwent chemoradiotherapy. This TCR was recovered from a human donor with HPV-associated anogenital cancer. The nucleotide sequence is given as TGTGCCAGCGGAGAGGGGCACGGAGTCGCCAATTCACCCCTCCACTTT. Protein translation: CASGEGHGVANSPLHF.